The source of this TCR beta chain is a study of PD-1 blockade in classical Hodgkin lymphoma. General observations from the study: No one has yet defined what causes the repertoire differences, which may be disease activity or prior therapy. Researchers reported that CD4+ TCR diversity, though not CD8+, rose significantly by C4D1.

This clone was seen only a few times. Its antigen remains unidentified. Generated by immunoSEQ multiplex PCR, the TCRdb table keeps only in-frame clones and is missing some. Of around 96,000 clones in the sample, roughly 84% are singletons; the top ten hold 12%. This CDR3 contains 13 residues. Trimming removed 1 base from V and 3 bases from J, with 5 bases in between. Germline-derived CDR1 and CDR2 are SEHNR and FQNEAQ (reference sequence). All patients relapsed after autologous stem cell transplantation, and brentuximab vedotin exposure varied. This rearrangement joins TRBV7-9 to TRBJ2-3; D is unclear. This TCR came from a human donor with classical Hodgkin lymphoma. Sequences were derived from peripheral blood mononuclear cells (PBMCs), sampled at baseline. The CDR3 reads CASSLGLTDTQYF. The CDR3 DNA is TGTGCCAGCAGCTTAGGGCTTACAGATACGCAGTATTTT.